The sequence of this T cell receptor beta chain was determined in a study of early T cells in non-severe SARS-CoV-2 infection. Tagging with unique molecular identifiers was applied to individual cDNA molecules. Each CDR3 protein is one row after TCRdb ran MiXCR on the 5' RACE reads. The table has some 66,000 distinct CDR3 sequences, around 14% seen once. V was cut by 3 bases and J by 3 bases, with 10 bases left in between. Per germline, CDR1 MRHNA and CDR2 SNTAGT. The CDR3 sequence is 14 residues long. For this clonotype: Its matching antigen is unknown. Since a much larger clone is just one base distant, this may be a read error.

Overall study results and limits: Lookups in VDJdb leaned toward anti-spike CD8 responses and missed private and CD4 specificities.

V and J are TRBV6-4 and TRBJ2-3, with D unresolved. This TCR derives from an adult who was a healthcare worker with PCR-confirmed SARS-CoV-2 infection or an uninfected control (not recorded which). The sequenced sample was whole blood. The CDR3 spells CASSEMAVTDTQYF. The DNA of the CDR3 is TGTGCCAGCAGTGAAATGGCGGTAACAGATACGCAGTATTTT.